The sequence of this T cell receptor beta chain was determined in a study of cytotoxic CD8 clonotypes in ibrutinib-treated CLL. Across the study: After treatment lasting a median approximately eleven months, range 6 to 36, response samples were collected.

The CDR3 is made up of 12 amino acids. CDR1 and CDR2 (germline): GTSNPN, SVGIG (reference sequence). V lost 5 bases to trimming and J lost 4 bases, with 9 bases between them. Only in-frame clones appear in the TCRdb table, and some are missing; sequencing was by immunoSEQ multiplex PCR. This table has under 75,000 clones, more than 70% appearing once. The rearrangement links TRBV30 to TRBJ1-3; D is unclear. The sample in question was PBMCs, obtained after 12 months of ibrutinib treatment. The sequence came from a human donor with chronic lymphocytic leukemia. The CDR3 DNA sequence: TGTGCCTGGTTCAGGTCAGGAAACACCATATATTTT. Translating it yields CAWFRSGNTIYF.